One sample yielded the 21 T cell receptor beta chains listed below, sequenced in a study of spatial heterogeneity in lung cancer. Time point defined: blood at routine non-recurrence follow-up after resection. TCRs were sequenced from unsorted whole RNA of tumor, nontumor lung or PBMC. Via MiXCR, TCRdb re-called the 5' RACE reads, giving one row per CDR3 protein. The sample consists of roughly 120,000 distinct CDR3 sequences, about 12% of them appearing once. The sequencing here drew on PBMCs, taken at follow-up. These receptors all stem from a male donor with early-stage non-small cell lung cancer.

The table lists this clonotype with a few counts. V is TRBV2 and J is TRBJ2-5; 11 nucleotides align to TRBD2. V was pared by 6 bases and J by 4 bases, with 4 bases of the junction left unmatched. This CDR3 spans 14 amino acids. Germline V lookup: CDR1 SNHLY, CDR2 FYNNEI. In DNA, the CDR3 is TGTGCCAGCAGGAAGGGACTAGCGGTAGAGACCCAGTACTTC. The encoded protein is CASRKGLAVETQYF.

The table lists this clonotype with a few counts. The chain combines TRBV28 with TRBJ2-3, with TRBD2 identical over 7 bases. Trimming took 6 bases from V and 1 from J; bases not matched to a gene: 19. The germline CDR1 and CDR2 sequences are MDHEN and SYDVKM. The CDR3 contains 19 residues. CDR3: CASSLLTVGGVSGTDTQYF. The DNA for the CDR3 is TGTGCCAGCAGCCTGTTGACGGTGGGGGGGGTCAGCGGCACAGATACGCAGTATTTT.

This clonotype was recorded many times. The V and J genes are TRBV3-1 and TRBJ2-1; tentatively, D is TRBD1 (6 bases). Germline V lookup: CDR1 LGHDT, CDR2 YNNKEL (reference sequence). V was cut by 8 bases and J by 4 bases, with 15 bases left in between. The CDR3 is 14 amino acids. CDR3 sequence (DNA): TGTGCCAGCTCCATGGGGGCCCCGTACAATGAGCAGTTCTTC. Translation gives CASSMGAPYNEQFF.

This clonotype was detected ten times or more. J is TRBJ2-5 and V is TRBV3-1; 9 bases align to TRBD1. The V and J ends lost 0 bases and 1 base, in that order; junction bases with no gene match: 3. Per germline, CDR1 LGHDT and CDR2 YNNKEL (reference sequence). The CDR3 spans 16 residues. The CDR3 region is CASSQEGTGSQETQYF. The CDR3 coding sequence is TGTGCCAGCAGCCAAGAAGGGACAGGGTCCCAAGAGACCCAGTACTTC.

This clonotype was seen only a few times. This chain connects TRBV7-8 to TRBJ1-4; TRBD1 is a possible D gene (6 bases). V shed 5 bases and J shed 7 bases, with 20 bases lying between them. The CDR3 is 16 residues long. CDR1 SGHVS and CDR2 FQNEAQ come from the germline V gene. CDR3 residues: CASSPLGAGRGEKLFF. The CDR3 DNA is TGTGCCAGCAGCCCTCTGGGGGCAGGGCGAGGTGAAAAACTGTTTTTT. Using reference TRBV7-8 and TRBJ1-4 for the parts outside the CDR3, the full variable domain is GAGVSQSPRYKVAKRGQDVALRCDPISGHVSLFWYQQALGQGPEFLTYFQNEAQLDKSGLPSDRFFAERPEGSVSTLKIQRTQQEDSAVYLCASSPLGAGRGEKLFFGSGTQLSVL.

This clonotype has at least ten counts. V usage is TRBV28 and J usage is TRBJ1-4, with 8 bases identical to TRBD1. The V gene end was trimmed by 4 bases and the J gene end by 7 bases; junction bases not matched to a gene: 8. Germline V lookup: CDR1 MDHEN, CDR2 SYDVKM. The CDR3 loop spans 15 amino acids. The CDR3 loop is CASSSSTGASEKLFF. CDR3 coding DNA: TGTGCCAGCAGTTCATCGACAGGGGCAAGTGAAAAACTGTTTTTT.

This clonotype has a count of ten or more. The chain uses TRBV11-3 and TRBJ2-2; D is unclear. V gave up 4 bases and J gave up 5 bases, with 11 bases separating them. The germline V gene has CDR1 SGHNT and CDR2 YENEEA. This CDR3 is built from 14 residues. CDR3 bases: TGTGCCAGCAGCTCCCTATCCATGACCGGGGAGCTGTTTTTT. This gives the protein CASSSLSMTGELFF.

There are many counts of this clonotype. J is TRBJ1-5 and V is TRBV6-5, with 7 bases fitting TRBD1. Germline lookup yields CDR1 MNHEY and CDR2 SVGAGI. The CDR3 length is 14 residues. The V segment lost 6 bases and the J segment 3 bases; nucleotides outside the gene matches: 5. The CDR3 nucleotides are TGTGCCAGCAGGTCGGGACAGCTCAATCAGCCCCAGCATTTT. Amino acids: CASRSGQLNQPQHF.

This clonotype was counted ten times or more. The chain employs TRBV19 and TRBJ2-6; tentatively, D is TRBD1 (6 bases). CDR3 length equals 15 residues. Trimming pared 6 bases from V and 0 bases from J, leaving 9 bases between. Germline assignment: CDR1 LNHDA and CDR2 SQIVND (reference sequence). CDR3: CASSRTDSGANVLTF. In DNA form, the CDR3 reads TGTGCCAGTAGCCGGACAGACTCTGGGGCCAACGTCCTGACTTTC.

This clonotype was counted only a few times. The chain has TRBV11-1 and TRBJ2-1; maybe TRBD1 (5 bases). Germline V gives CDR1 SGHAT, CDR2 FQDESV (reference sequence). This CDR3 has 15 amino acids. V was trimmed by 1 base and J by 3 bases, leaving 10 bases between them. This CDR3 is CASSLGQGDYNEQFF. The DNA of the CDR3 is TGTGCCAGCAGCTTAGGGCAGGGCGACTACAATGAGCAGTTCTTC. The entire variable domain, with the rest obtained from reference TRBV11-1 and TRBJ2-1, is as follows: EAEVAQSPRYKITEKSQAVAFWCDPISGHATLYWYRQILGQGPELLVQFQDESVVDDSQLPKDRFSAERLKGVDSTLKIQPAELGDSAMYLCASSLGQGDYNEQFFGPGTRLTVL.

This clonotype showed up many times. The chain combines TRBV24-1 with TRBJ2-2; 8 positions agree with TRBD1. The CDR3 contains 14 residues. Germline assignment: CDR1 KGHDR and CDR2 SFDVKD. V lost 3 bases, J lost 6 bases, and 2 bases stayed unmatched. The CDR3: CATSDPDRAGELFF. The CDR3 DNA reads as TGTGCCACCAGTGATCCGGACAGGGCCGGGGAGCTGTTTTTT.

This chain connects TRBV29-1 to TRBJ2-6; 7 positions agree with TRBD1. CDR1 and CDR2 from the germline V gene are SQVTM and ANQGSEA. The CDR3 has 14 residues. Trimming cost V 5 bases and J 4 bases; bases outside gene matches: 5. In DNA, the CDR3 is TGCAGCGTTCCAACAGGGGCAGGGGCCAACGTCCTGACTTTC. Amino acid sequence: CSVPTGAGANVLTF.

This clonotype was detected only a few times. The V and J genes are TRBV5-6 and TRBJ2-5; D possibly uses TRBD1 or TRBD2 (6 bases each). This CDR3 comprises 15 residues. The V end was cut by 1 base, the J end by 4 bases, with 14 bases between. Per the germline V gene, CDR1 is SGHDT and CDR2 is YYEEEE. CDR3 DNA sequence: TGTGCCAGCAGCTTGCGGGGGCGCAATATAGAGACCCAGTACTTC. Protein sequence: CASSLRGRNIETQYF.

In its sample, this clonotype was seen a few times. Written as DNA, the CDR3 is TGTGCCAGCAGCTACGGACAGGGGGCGAAGACTGAAGCTTTCTTT. Translated, it gives CASSYGQGAKTEAFF. V is TRBV7-9 and J is TRBJ1-1, with 11 nucleotides matching TRBD1. The junction had 6 bases not matched to a gene; V was cut back by 4 bases and J by 5 bases. Germline V CDR1 and CDR2: SEHNR, FQNEAQ (reference sequence). This CDR3 has 15 residues.

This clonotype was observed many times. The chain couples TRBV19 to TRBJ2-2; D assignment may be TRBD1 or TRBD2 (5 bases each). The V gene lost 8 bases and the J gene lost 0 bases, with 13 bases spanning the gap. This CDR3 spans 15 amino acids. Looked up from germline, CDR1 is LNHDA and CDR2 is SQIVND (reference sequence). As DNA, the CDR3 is TGTGCCAGTGGTTACGGGACGGCGAACACCGGGGAGCTGTTTTTT. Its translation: CASGYGTANTGELFF. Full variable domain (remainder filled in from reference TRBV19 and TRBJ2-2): DGGITQSPKYLFRKEGQNVTLSCEQNLNHDAMYWYRQDPGQGLRLIYYSQIVNDFQKGDIAEGYSVSREKKESFPLTVTSAQKNPTAFYLCASGYGTANTGELFFGEGSRLTVL.

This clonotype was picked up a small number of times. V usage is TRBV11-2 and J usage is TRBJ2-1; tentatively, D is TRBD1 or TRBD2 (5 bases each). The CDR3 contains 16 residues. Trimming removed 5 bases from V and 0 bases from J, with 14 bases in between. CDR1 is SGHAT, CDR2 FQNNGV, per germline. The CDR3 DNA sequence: TGTGCCAGCAGCCGCCGGGACCTCATCTCCTACAATGAGCAGTTCTTC. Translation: CASSRRDLISYNEQFF.

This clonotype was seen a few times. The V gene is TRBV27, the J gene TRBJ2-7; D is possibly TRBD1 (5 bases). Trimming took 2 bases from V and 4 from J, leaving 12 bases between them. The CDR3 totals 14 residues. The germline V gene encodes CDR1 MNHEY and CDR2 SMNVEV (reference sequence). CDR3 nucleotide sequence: TGTGCCAGCAGTTTAAGTGACAGAGTTTACGAGCAGTACTTC. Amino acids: CASSLSDRVYEQYF.

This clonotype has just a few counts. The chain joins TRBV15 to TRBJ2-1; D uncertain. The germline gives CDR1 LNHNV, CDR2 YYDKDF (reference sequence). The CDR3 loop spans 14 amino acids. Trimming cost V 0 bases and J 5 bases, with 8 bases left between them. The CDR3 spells CATSRDGRNNEQFF. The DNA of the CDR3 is TGTGCCACCAGCAGAGATGGGCGGAACAATGAGCAGTTCTTC.

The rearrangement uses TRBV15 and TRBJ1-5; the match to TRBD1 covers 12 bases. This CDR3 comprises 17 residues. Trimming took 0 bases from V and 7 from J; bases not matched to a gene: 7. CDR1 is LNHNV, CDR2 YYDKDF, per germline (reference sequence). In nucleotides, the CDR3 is TGTGCCACCAGCAGAGATGCCGGGACAGGGGGCAGGCAGCCCCAGCATTTT. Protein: CATSRDAGTGGRQPQHF.

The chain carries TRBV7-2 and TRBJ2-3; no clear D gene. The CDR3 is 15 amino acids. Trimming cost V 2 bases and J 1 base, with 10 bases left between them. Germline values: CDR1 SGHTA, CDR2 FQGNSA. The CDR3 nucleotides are TGTGCCAGCAGCTTAACCGGAGCCGGCACAGATACGCAGTATTTT. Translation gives CASSLTGAGTDTQYF.

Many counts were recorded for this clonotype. The CDR3 DNA is TGTGCCAGCAGCGAAACGGGGAGAAGCACAGATACGCAGTATTTT. This translates into CASSETGRSTDTQYF. The rearrangement links TRBV9 to TRBJ2-3, with D possibly matching TRBD2 (5 bases). Germline values: CDR1 SGDLS, CDR2 YYNGEE. The length of the CDR3 is 15 residues. V was shortened by 3 bases and J by 0 bases, with 11 bases between the two germline ends.